A single sample is the source of the 17 T cell receptor beta chains below, sequenced in a study of control samples from healthy donors and cancer patients. This table comes from immunoSEQ multiplex PCR, and its TCRdb copy is limited to in-frame clones, with some not included. The sample lists 130,000 or so clones; under 95% were seen once. Sequenced sample: blood. These receptors were obtained from a man aged 40-49 years in good health.

This clone has just one count. The rearrangement links TRBV5-1 to TRBJ1-2; 9 bases fit TRBD1. The CDR3 runs 14 residues. The germline V gene has CDR1 SGHRS and CDR2 YFSETQ. Unmatched junction bases numbered 7, after V lost 7 bases and J lost 3 bases. The CDR3 bases are TGCGCCAGCCATCAGGGGACAGGGCACTATGGCTACACCTTC. Translating gives CASHQGTGHYGYTF. Variable domain in full (rest from reference TRBV5-1 and TRBJ1-2): KAGVTQTPRYLIKTRGQQVTLSCSPISGHRSVSWYQQTPGQGLQFLFEYFSETQRNKGNFPGRFSGRQFSNSRSEMNVSTLELGDSALYLCASHQGTGHYGYTFGSGTRLTVV.

This chain joins TRBV12-5 and TRBJ1-1; D unresolved. The CDR3 loop spans 11 amino acids. CDR1 LGHNT and CDR2 FRNRAP come from the germline V gene. V was clipped by 5 bases and J by 7 bases, with 8 bases between them. The CDR3 nucleotides are TGTGCTAGTGGTCTCAACTTTGAAGCTTTCTTT. This codes for CASGLNFEAFF.

The CDR3 DNA is TGTGCCAGCAGCCTCAGCACCGCAGGTGAAGCTTTCTTT. The encoded protein is CASSLSTAGEAFF. The chain is built from TRBV9 and TRBJ1-1; D unresolved. CDR3 length equals 13 residues. CDR1 and CDR2 from the germline V gene are SGDLS and YYNGEE. Between the trimmed V and J ends, which lost 4 bases and 7 bases, there was a span of 14 bases.

The chain is built from TRBV6-5 and TRBJ1-2; 8 nucleotides match TRBD1. Trimming removed 6 bases from V and 5 bases from J; junction bases left unmatched: 8. The germline gives CDR1 MNHEY, CDR2 SVGAGI. CDR3 length equals 14 residues. The DNA of the CDR3 is TGTGCCAGCAGGGGGGGACAGGTCCAATATGGCTACACCTTC. This codes for CASRGGQVQYGYTF.

The chain recombines TRBV28 with TRBJ2-7, with D hard to call. The CDR3 runs to 15 residues. Trimming removed 6 bases at V and 2 bases at J, with 17 bases between. Germline V gene lookup returns CDR1 MDHEN and CDR2 SYDVKM. CDR3 sequence reads: CASSPPGRWTYEQYF. CDR3 bases: TGTGCCAGCAGCCCGCCTGGCAGGTGGACCTACGAGCAGTACTTC. Complete variable domain (other parts from reference TRBV28 and TRBJ2-7): DVKVTQSSRYLVKRTGEKVFLECVQDMDHENMFWYRQDPGLGLRLIYFSYDVKMKEKGDIPEGYSVSREKKERFSLILESASTNQTSMYLCASSPPGRWTYEQYFGPGTRLTVT.

The V gene is TRBV18, the J gene TRBJ2-5; maybe TRBD2 (6 bases). Germline CDR1 is KGHSH and CDR2 is LQKENI. The CDR3 has 15 amino acids. V lost 6 bases, J lost 4 bases, and 18 bases lay in between. The CDR3 region has the DNA TGTGCCAGCTCCCCCAGAGGCGGACTAAGAGAGACCCAGTACTTC. It encodes CASSPRGGLRETQYF.

The chain employs TRBV27 and TRBJ2-7; D perhaps matches TRBD1 (5 bases). Per germline, CDR1 MNHEY and CDR2 SMNVEV (reference sequence). The length of the CDR3 is 16 residues. V lost 0 bases, J lost 2 bases, and 14 bases lay in between. This CDR3 reads CASSLSWGRATYEQYF. CDR3 DNA sequence: TGTGCCAGCAGTTTATCGTGGGGCAGGGCAACCTACGAGCAGTACTTC.

This CDR3 is CSTRGTRVNEQFF. CDR3 nucleotide sequence: TGCAGCACTAGAGGGACTAGGGTCAATGAGCAGTTCTTC. The rearrangement links TRBV29-1 to TRBJ2-1, with 8 bases that match TRBD2. This CDR3 is 13 amino acids long. CDR1 and CDR2 (germline): SQVTM, ANQGSEA. The junction had 9 bases not matched to a gene; V was cut back by 8 bases and J by 6 bases.

The rearrangement joins TRBV7-8 to TRBJ1-5, with no clear D. Trimming removed 5 bases at V and 5 bases at J, with 10 bases between. Germline lookup yields CDR1 SGHVS and CDR2 FQNEAQ. This CDR3 has 13 residues. CDR3 residues: CASSPGVYQPQHF. Here the CDR3 DNA reads TGTGCCAGCAGCCCTGGGGTTTATCAGCCCCAGCATTTT. The whole variable domain, remainder taken from reference TRBV7-8 and TRBJ1-5, is GAGVSQSPRYKVAKRGQDVALRCDPISGHVSLFWYQQALGQGPEFLTYFQNEAQLDKSGLPSDRFFAERPEGSVSTLKIQRTQQEDSAVYLCASSPGVYQPQHFGDGTRLSIL.

The chain uses TRBV19 and TRBJ2-7; 11 bases map to TRBD2. The CDR3 contains 15 residues. The J segment lost 4 bases and the V segment lost 5 bases, leaving 7 bases of the junction unmatched. Germline CDR1 reads LNHDA; CDR2 reads SQIVND (reference sequence). In nucleotides, the CDR3 is TGTGCCAGTAGTCCCATAGCGGGAGGGCAGTACGAGCAGTACTTC. It is translated as CASSPIAGGQYEQYF. Using reference TRBV19 and TRBJ2-7 for the parts outside the CDR3, the full variable domain is DGGITQSPKYLFRKEGQNVTLSCEQNLNHDAMYWYRQDPGQGLRLIYYSQIVNDFQKGDIAEGYSVSREKKESFPLTVTSAQKNPTAFYLCASSPIAGGQYEQYFGPGTRLTVT.

The chain links TRBV6-5 to TRBJ2-7; maybe TRBD2 (6 bases). Trimming removed 5 bases from V and 7 bases from J, with 12 bases in between. Germline V lookup: CDR1 MNHEY, CDR2 SVGAGI. CDR3 size: 12 residues. The CDR3, as DNA: TGTGCCAGCAGTACCGGAGGGAGGGAGCAGTACTTC. It specifies CASSTGGREQYF.

The gene calls are TRBV7-9 and TRBJ2-7; 9 nucleotides match TRBD1. Per the germline V gene, CDR1 is SEHNR and CDR2 is FQNEAQ (reference sequence). This CDR3 spans 18 amino acids. Trimming took 1 base from V and 5 from J; bases not matched to a gene: 15. CDR3 sequence (DNA): TGTGCCAGCAGCTTAGTTACAATCCGGGACAGGGTCGACCACGAGCAGTACTTC. Protein sequence: CASSLVTIRDRVDHEQYF.

The rearrangement links TRBV3-1 (or the pseudogene TRBV3-2) to TRBJ1-4, with D maybe TRBD1 (5 bases). Per the germline V gene, CDR1 is LGHDT and CDR2 is YNNKEL (reference sequence). The V end was cut by 1 base, the J end by 13 bases, with 19 bases between. The CDR3 is 15 amino acids. The CDR3 DNA reads TGTGCCAGCAGCCAAGGAAGGACACCCATGGGGGGACTGTTTTTT. Protein sequence: CASSQGRTPMGGLFF.

The chain is built from TRBV13 and TRBJ1-2; 7 bases line up with TRBD1. Germline V gene lookup returns CDR1 PRHDT and CDR2 FYEKMQ (reference sequence). The CDR3 covers 13 residues. J was trimmed by 8 bases and V by 5 bases; bases with no gene match: 8. The CDR3 nucleotides are TGTGCCAGCAGCCCGGACAGGTGGGGGGGCTACACCTTC. Translating gives CASSPDRWGGYTF.

J is TRBJ2-1 and V is TRBV5-1; perhaps TRBD1 as D (5 bases). V dropped 0 bases and J dropped 5 bases, with 9 bases sitting between them. From germline, CDR1 is SGHRS and CDR2 YFSETQ. CDR3 length: 14 amino acids. CDR3 nucleotide sequence: TGCGCCAGCAGCTTGGGCAGGGCTGACAATGAGCAGTTCTTC. Its protein is CASSLGRADNEQFF.

This clone appeared a single time. Different DNA sequences within this sample yield the same CDR3. The J gene is TRBJ2-5, the V gene TRBV5-4, with 11 bases matching TRBD1. The length of the CDR3 is 20 residues. Trimming cost V 4 bases and J 0 bases; bases outside gene matches: 17. CDR1 is SGHNT, CDR2 YYREEE, per germline (reference sequence). The CDR3 loop is CASSAYGTGGRGENQETQYF. The CDR3 DNA is TGTGCCAGCAGCGCATACGGGACAGGGGGTCGGGGGGAAAACCAAGAGACCCAGTACTTC.

The V gene is TRBV2, the J gene TRBJ1-3, with D possibly being TRBD1 (5 bases). This CDR3 is built from 13 residues. Germline CDR1 reads SNHLY; CDR2 reads FYNNEI. The germline V and J ends were trimmed by 6 bases and 1 base, with 7 bases remaining between them. CDR3 coding DNA: TGTGCCAGCAGAGACAGTTCTGGAAACACCATATATTTT. Protein product: CASRDSSGNTIYF. Using reference TRBV2 and TRBJ1-3 for the parts outside the CDR3, the full variable domain is EPEVTQTPSHQVTQMGQEVILRCVPISNHLYFYWYRQILGQKVEFLVSFYNNEISEKSEIFDDQFSVERPDGSNFTLKIRSTKLEDSAMYFCASRDSSGNTIYFGEGSWLTVV.